Following are 31 T cell receptor beta chains from one sample sequenced in a study of cytomegalovirus exposure and HLA in healthy donors. PCR employed 60 Vbeta and 13 Jbeta primers. Only in-frame clones appear in the TCRdb table, and some are missing; sequencing was by immunoSEQ multiplex PCR. Among under 250,000 clones, over 65% were seen once, and the ten largest hold 1% to 1.5%. Sequenced material: PBMCs. These receptors all stem from a human donor in good health.

The chain is built from TRBV7-2 and TRBJ2-6; 7 nucleotides line up with TRBD1. V trimming: 6 bases; J trimming: 4 bases; junction bases outside the gene matches: 6. This CDR3 is built from 15 residues. From germline, CDR1 is SGHTA and CDR2 FQGNSA. CDR3 sequence (DNA): TGTGCCAGCAGTACGACAGGGTACGGGGCCAACGTCCTGACTTTC. This codes for CASSTTGYGANVLTF.

The table lists this clone with a few counts. The rearrangement uses TRBV10-3 and TRBJ1-5; 8 positions agree with TRBD1. The CDR3 is made up of 18 amino acids. V dropped 0 bases and J dropped 2; count of bases not matched to a gene: 9. Germline lookup yields CDR1 ENHRY and CDR2 SYGVKD. CDR3 in DNA: TGTGCCATCAGTGAGTCGGCTCAGGGGGCGGGTGGCAATCAGCCCCAGCATTTT. The encoded protein is CAISESAQGAGGNQPQHF.

This chain links TRBV2 with TRBJ2-7, with D perhaps matching TRBD2 (6 bases). Trimming stripped 4 bases from V and 6 bases from J, with 13 bases between. CDR1 and CDR2 from the germline V gene are SNHLY and FYNNEI. CDR3 length: 13 residues. The CDR3 region has the DNA TGTGCCAGCAGTGTCGGGGAGGCAGGCGAGCAGTACTTC. It yields the protein CASSVGEAGEQYF.

The rearrangement uses TRBV7-9 and TRBJ2-2, with TRBD2 as a possible D gene (6 bases). Germline loops: CDR1 SEHNR, CDR2 FQNEAQ (reference sequence). V lost 4 bases to trimming and J lost 1 base, with 16 bases between them. The CDR3 has 17 residues. The chain's CDR3 is CASSYSGRVKNTGELFF. CDR3 coding DNA: TGTGCCAGCAGCTATAGCGGTCGGGTCAAGAACACCGGGGAGCTGTTTTTT.

The chain combines TRBV7-2 with TRBJ2-5; 10 bases are shared with TRBD1. Germline assignment: CDR1 SGHTA and CDR2 FQGNSA. This CDR3 is 15 amino acids long. Trimming removed 5 bases from V and 3 bases from J; junction bases left unmatched: 6. DNA of the CDR3: TGTGCCAGCAGCCCCTGGACAGGGGGGAAAGAGACCCAGTACTTC. Translated, it gives CASSPWTGGKETQYF.

The CDR3 nucleotides read TGCGCCAGCAGCTTGGGGCGGACAGCTATCATGAACACTGAAGCTTTCTTT. It codes for CASSLGRTAIMNTEAFF. V gene TRBV5-1 combines with J gene TRBJ1-1, with a weak D call TRBD1 (6 bases). Trimming stripped 0 bases from V and 0 bases from J, with 15 bases between. This CDR3 contains 17 residues. Per germline, CDR1 SGHRS and CDR2 YFSETQ.

The chain recombines TRBV5-1 with TRBJ2-2; perhaps TRBD2 as D (8 bases). In germline, CDR1 is SGHRS, CDR2 YFSETQ. The V end was cut by 6 bases, the J end by 5 bases, with 20 bases between. The CDR3 consists of 16 residues. CDR3 region: CASNQGGGRRTGELFF. The CDR3 coding sequence is TGCGCCAGCAATCAAGGGGGCGGGAGGCGAACCGGGGAGCTGTTTTTT.

The chain couples TRBV30 to TRBJ2-7; a weak D match, TRBD2 (6 bases). The CDR3 runs to 14 residues. V shed 0 bases and J shed 2 bases, with 11 bases lying between them. CDR1 is GTSNPN and CDR2 is SVGIG in the germline V gene (reference sequence). CDR3: CAWSVGSGTYEQYF. CDR3 bases: TGTGCCTGGAGTGTCGGTAGCGGAACCTACGAGCAGTACTTC.

The CDR3 nucleotides read TGCAGCGTGGACGGGGACTATGGCTACACCTTC. As protein: CSVDGDYGYTF. V usage is TRBV29-1 and J usage is TRBJ1-2; D not certain. CDR1 is SQVTM, CDR2 ANQGSEA, per germline. The CDR3 is 11 residues long. V was pared by 6 bases and J by 3 bases, with 8 bases between.

The chain joins TRBV5-1 to TRBJ2-3; 10 nucleotides line up with TRBD2. CDR1 is SGHRS, CDR2 YFSETQ, per germline. V lost 2 bases, J lost 4 bases, and 13 bases stayed unmatched. The CDR3 spans 18 residues. CDR3 nucleotide sequence: TGCGCCAGCAGCTTAGGTGCGGGGAGCGGGAGGGCCGCAGATACGCAGTATTTT. Amino acid sequence: CASSLGAGSGRAADTQYF. The whole variable domain, remainder taken from reference TRBV5-1 and TRBJ2-3, is KAGVTQTPRYLIKTRGQQVTLSCSPISGHRSVSWYQQTPGQGLQFLFEYFSETQRNKGNFPGRFSGRQFSNSRSEMNVSTLELGDSALYLCASSLGAGSGRAADTQYFGPGTRLTVL.

The chain couples TRBV29-1 to TRBJ2-7; 11 nucleotides line up with TRBD1. The V and J ends lost 7 bases and 5 bases, in that order; junction bases with no gene match: 1. The CDR3 totals 11 residues. The germline V gene has CDR1 SQVTM and CDR2 ANQGSEA. The CDR3 nucleotides are TGCAGCGGGACAGGGGGCAACGAGCAGTACTTC. Protein sequence: CSGTGGNEQYF.

V is TRBV9 and J is TRBJ2-7; maybe TRBD2 (6 bases). The germline CDR1 and CDR2 sequences are SGDLS and YYNGEE. Trimming pared 4 bases from V and 0 bases from J, leaving 11 bases between. This CDR3 spans 14 amino acids. The CDR3 region is CASSPDYNSYEQYF. Here the CDR3 DNA reads TGTGCCAGCAGCCCGGACTATAACTCCTACGAGCAGTACTTC.

As concerns this clone: The junction shows a germline mismatch at one end, possibly a read error. V is TRBV5-1 and J is TRBJ2-7, with TRBD2 matching 11 bases. The V gene's germline CDR1 is SGHRS and CDR2 YFSETQ. CDR3 size: 18 residues. The CDR3 is CASSLTQAGTSGSYGQYF. The CDR3 DNA sequence: TGCGCCAGCAGCTTAACACAGGCCGGGACTAGCGGTTCCTACGGGCAGTACTTC.

The rearrangement links TRBV5-8 to TRBJ2-7; 7 bases align to TRBD1. V trimming: 4 bases; J trimming: 4 bases; junction bases outside the gene matches: 5. CDR1 SGHTS and CDR2 YDEGEE come from the germline V gene. The CDR3 runs 13 residues. As DNA, the CDR3 is TGTGCCAGCAGCCCGACAGGGACGTACGAGCAGTACTTC. This sequence encodes CASSPTGTYEQYF.

This clone occurred once. The V gene is TRBV28, the J gene TRBJ2-1; 7 bases align to TRBD2. In germline, CDR1 is MDHEN, CDR2 SYDVKM. The CDR3 spans 17 residues. V lost 1 base to trimming and J lost 5 bases; unmatched junction nucleotides: 11. The CDR3, as DNA: TGTGCCAGCAGTTTATCCCTCGCTAGCGGTTTAGACAATGAGCAGTTCTTC. It yields the protein CASSLSLASGLDNEQFF.

This clone qualifies as medium-sized (0.01 to 0.1%). The V gene is TRBV9, the J gene TRBJ2-2, with D maybe TRBD2 (6 bases). CDR1 and CDR2 from the germline V gene are SGDLS and YYNGEE. The CDR3 covers 17 residues. The V and J ends lost 4 bases and 1 base respectively, with 17 bases between them. In DNA, the CDR3 is TGTGCCAGCAGCCCCGCAGCCGGGCGGGGGAACACCGGGGAGCTGTTTTTT. This gives the protein CASSPAAGRGNTGELFF.

In the case of this clone: The junction departs from the called germline gene at one end, perhaps through a read error. V and J are TRBV7-7 and TRBJ2-5, with D maybe TRBD2 (5 bases). The CDR3 sequence is 15 residues long. The germline gives CDR1 SSHAT, CDR2 FNYEAQ (reference sequence). The CDR3 region has the DNA TGTGCTAGCAGCTCAAGGGAGATAATGGGGGAGACCCAGTACTTC. It codes for CASSSREIMGETQYF. The complete variable domain, with remaining parts taken from reference TRBV7-7 and TRBJ2-5, reads GAGVSQSPRYKVTKRGQDVTLRCDPISSHATLYWYQQALGQGPEFLTYFNYEAQPDKSGLPSDRFSAERPEGSISTLTIQRTEQRDSAMYRCASSSREIMGETQYFGPGTRLLVL.

CDR3 DNA sequence: TGCAGCGTTGGGTGGCTAGCGGGAACCCAGTACTTC. This sequence encodes CSVGWLAGTQYF. The chain is built from TRBV29-1 and TRBJ2-5, with 9 bases fitting TRBD2. This CDR3 spans 12 amino acids. With 4 bases clipped from V and 8 bases from J, the junction kept 5 bases outside the gene matches. CDR1 SQVTM and CDR2 ANQGSEA come from the germline V gene.

The rearrangement joins TRBV5-4 to TRBJ1-1; D unclear. This CDR3 contains 15 residues. The germline V gene has CDR1 SGHNT and CDR2 YYREEE (reference sequence). V was trimmed by 9 bases and J by 4 bases, leaving 22 bases between them. The CDR3 spells CATQLVDRPGTEAFF. The CDR3 DNA reads TGTGCCACCCAGCTTGTAGACCGCCCGGGCACTGAAGCTTTCTTT.

The V call is TRBV7-3, the J call TRBJ2-5; D remains unclear. Deletions cut 5 bases from V and 4 bases from J, with 14 bases between. This CDR3 region has 14 residues. Germline values: CDR1 SGHTA, CDR2 FQGTGA. For the CDR3, the DNA is TGTGCCAGCAGCCGCCCTTTATCCAGAGAGACCCAGTACTTC. It codes for CASSRPLSRETQYF.

The genes are TRBV7-9 and TRBJ1-2; possible D gene TRBD1, 6 bases. Germline V gives CDR1 SEHNR, CDR2 FQNEAQ (reference sequence). Trimming pared 4 bases from V and 1 base from J, leaving 16 bases between. The CDR3 is 16 residues long. The CDR3 sequence is CASSSLSDSLNYGYTF. Written as DNA, the CDR3 is TGTGCCAGCAGCTCATTATCGGACAGCCTTAACTATGGCTACACCTTC.

The chain employs TRBV6-5 and TRBJ1-2; D might be TRBD1 (6 bases). In germline, CDR1 is MNHEY, CDR2 SVGAGI. CDR3 length equals 14 residues. The germline V and J ends were trimmed by 4 bases and 5 bases, with 14 bases remaining between them. Here the CDR3 reads CASSSYHGQYGYTF. In DNA, the CDR3 is TGTGCCAGCAGTTCCTACCACGGACAGTATGGCTACACCTTC.

The rearrangement uses TRBV6-1 and TRBJ2-1; the D gene is possibly TRBD2 (5 bases). Trimming cost V 7 bases and J 1 base, with 14 bases left between them. CDR1 and CDR2 from the germline V gene are MNHNS and SASEGT. The CDR3 is 15 amino acids. The CDR3 nucleotides are TGTGCCAGCACCGATACTAGTGGGTCCTACAATGAGCAGTTCTTC. It codes for CASTDTSGSYNEQFF.

V gene TRBV5-1 combines with J gene TRBJ1-4; D ambiguous. Per germline, CDR1 SGHRS and CDR2 YFSETQ. Deletions cut 0 bases from V and 6 bases from J, with 9 bases between. This CDR3 region has 14 residues. This CDR3 reads CASSLGRYDEKLFF. DNA of the CDR3: TGCGCCAGCAGCTTGGGCAGGTATGATGAAAAACTGTTTTTT.

The chain recombines TRBV2 with TRBJ2-2; the match to TRBD2 covers 9 bases. V gave up 6 bases and J gave up 6 bases; unmatched junction bases: 11. Germline CDR1 reads SNHLY; CDR2 reads FYNNEI. The CDR3 covers 16 residues. The DNA of the CDR3 is TGTGCCAGCAGGGGACTAGCCCGAAGGTTTGCCGGGGAGCTGTTTTTT. Amino acid sequence: CASRGLARRFAGELFF.

This chain uses TRBV5-6 with TRBJ2-7, with 9 bases identical to TRBD1. The CDR3 consists of 15 residues. CDR1 is SGHDT, CDR2 YYEEEE, per germline. V gave up 4 bases and J gave up 0 bases; unmatched junction bases: 5. The CDR3 nucleotides are TGTGCCAGCAGCCGCCCGGGACAGGGCTCCTACGAGCAGTACTTC. This encodes CASSRPGQGSYEQYF.

The chain is built from TRBV7-9 and TRBJ2-1, with TRBD1 identical over 9 bases. V shed 5 bases, J shed 3 bases, and the junction held 5 bases outside the gene matches. The germline V gene has CDR1 SEHNR and CDR2 FQNEAQ (reference sequence). The CDR3 sequence is 15 residues long. The CDR3 DNA follows: TGTGCCAGCAGCCCGGACAGGGGTAACTACAATGAGCAGTTCTTC. Translation gives CASSPDRGNYNEQFF.

This chain joins TRBV27 and TRBJ2-5; TRBD2 matches at 9 bases. Per germline, CDR1 MNHEY and CDR2 SMNVEV (reference sequence). CDR3 size: 14 residues. V shed 5 bases and J 5 bases; nucleotides not matched to a gene: 6. CDR3 sequence reads: CASSRLAGWETQYF. The DNA of the CDR3 is TGTGCCAGCAGTCGGCTAGCGGGATGGGAGACCCAGTACTTC.

This chain connects TRBV6-1 to TRBJ1-3; 7 positions agree with TRBD1. CDR1 MNHNS and CDR2 SASEGT come from the germline V gene. The J segment lost 11 bases and the V segment lost 5 bases, leaving 12 bases of the junction unmatched. This CDR3 has 14 residues. CDR3 sequence: CASSPGDSTQSIYF. CDR3 in DNA: TGTGCCAGCAGTCCGGGGGACAGTACACAGTCCATATATTTT.

A note on this clone: The same CDR3 arises from other DNA sequences in this sample as well. The CDR3 loop reads CASSSGQLNTEAFF. The CDR3 region has the DNA TGTGCCAGCAGCTCCGGACAGCTGAACACTGAAGCTTTCTTT. The V and J genes are TRBV28 and TRBJ1-1; D is perhaps TRBD1 (6 bases). Germline V CDR1 and CDR2: MDHEN, SYDVKM. There are 14 residues in the CDR3. The germline V and J ends were trimmed by 6 bases and 0 bases, with 11 bases remaining between them. The variable domain in full, completed from reference TRBV28 and TRBJ1-1, reads DVKVTQSSRYLVKRTGEKVFLECVQDMDHENMFWYRQDPGLGLRLIYFSYDVKMKEKGDIPEGYSVSREKKERFSLILESASTNQTSMYLCASSSGQLNTEAFFGQGTRLTVV.

The chain combines TRBV7-3 with TRBJ2-1, with 9 bases that match TRBD1. The CDR3 length is 15 residues. V shed 3 bases, J shed 10 bases, and the junction held 10 bases outside the gene matches. Germline lookup yields CDR1 SGHTA and CDR2 FQGTGA. CDR3 coding DNA: TGTGCCAGCAGCTTCGACAGGGGGGGGGTAGGGGAGCAGTTCTTC. Translated: CASSFDRGGVGEQFF.